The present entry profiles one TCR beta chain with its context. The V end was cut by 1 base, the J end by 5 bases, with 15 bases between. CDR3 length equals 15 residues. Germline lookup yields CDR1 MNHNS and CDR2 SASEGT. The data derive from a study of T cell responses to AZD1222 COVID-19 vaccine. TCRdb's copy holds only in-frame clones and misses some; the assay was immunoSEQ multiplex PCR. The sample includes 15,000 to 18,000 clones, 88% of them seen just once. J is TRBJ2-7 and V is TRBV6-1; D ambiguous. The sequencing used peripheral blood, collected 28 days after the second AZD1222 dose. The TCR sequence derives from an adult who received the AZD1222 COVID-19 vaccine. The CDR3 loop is CASSEGTISGDEQYF. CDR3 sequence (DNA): TGTGCCAGCAGTGAAGGAACTATCTCTGGAGACGAGCAGTACTTC.